The clone carrying this T cell receptor beta chain was counted a few times. Its antigen remains unknown. V was pared by 5 bases and J by 4 bases, with 14 bases between. The CDR3 runs to 14 residues. In germline, CDR1 is SEHNR, CDR2 FQNEAQ (reference sequence). This record comes from a study of shared clonotypes between healthy human individuals. Study-level points and caveats: Estimated richness was generally greater in naive than memory subsets. The naive CD4 repertoires of a few donors were compared, and around 5.1% of clonotypes were shared.

Source study methods: ImmunoSEQ sequences covered only the junction and lacked quality scores; filtering therefore differed. Clones were sequenced by immunoSEQ multiplex PCR, and TCRdb holds only the in-frame ones, with some missing. V, J and clone size are those of that table, while D and trimming were read from the DNA. The table shows fewer than 150,000 clones, with approximately 70% occurring only once. Among the donors, all were Caucasian adults who lived in Nashville, Tennessee. The receptor comes from a woman under 40 in good health. The chain is built from TRBV7-9 and TRBJ1-1; D might be TRBD1 (6 bases). Source material: memory CD8+ T cells sorted from blood. Subset in this sample: CD45RO+ cells pooled with CCR7-negative TemRA cells. The CDR3 spells CASSPGTSATEAFF. The CDR3 region has the DNA TGTGCCAGCAGCCCAGGGACATCTGCCACTGAAGCTTTCTTT.